This T cell receptor (beta chain) was obtained from a study of cytomegalovirus exposure and HLA in healthy donors. Sequenced by immunoSEQ multiplex PCR; TCRdb stores in-frame clones only, minus some. The repertoire holds 300,000 to 400,000 clones, with 88% as singletons. With 0 bases removed from V and 1 base from J, the gap between germline ends came to 5 bases. The germline gives CDR1 SGHNT, CDR2 YYREEE (reference sequence). The CDR3 is 14 residues long. Study-wide results and caveats: Through in vitro validation, three CMV-associated chains were shown to be specific for CMV antigens. Reports credit the classifier with highly specific, highly sensitive diagnosis of cytomegalovirus status. In the approximately 120 validation repertoires, a later analysis found that first-cohort TCR clusters tended to co-occur.

Points on this clone: Its antigen remains unidentified.

The chain links TRBV5-4 to TRBJ2-4; weak D call: TRBD1 (5 bases). Sequenced sample: PBMCs. The receptor's source is a man aged 25 to 40 in good health and CMV-seronegative. Here the CDR3 reads CASSLGQAKNIQYF. DNA of the CDR3: TGTGCCAGCAGCTTGGGACAGGCCAAAAACATTCAGTACTTC.